The 2 T cell receptor beta chains presented below share a single source sample, sequenced in a study of B cell selection in AIRE deficiency. Profiling relied on immunoSEQ multiplex PCR, and the TCRdb table lists in-frame clones only, not all of them. The table has about 24,000 clones, approximately 96% seen once; the top ten hold 0.15% to 0.2%. The sorted conventional CD4 T cells were gated as CD4+CD127+. The source material was CD4+CD127+ conventional T cells sorted from PBMCs. These receptor sequences come from a human donor in good health.

This rearrangement joins TRBV7-6 to TRBJ2-3, with 8 positions matching TRBD2. Germline lookup yields CDR1 SGHVS and CDR2 FNYEAQ. V trimming: 2 bases; J trimming: 0 bases; junction bases outside the gene matches: 7. This CDR3 has 17 amino acids. The CDR3: CASSLSGGITSTDTQYF. The CDR3 nucleotides are TGTGCCAGCAGCTTAAGCGGGGGCATCACTAGCACAGATACGCAGTATTTT.

The chain is built from TRBV2 and TRBJ1-4; D is uncertain. The CDR3 length is 13 residues. Germline V gene data show CDR1 as SNHLY and CDR2 as FYNNEI. Trimming left V 1 base short and J 6 bases short, with 6 bases between. As DNA, the CDR3 is TGTGCCAGCAGTGAAGGGCCCTATGAAAAACTGTTTTTT. This sequence encodes CASSEGPYEKLFF.